A single sample is the source of the 26 T cell receptor beta chains below, sequenced in a study of T cell repertoires in cytomegalovirus infection. Their recognized antigens are unknown. TCRdb recomputed calls from the reads with MiXCR, one row per CDR3 protein. The sample gives about 51,000 distinct CDR3 sequences, 15% to 25% of which show up once; 26% is in the top ten. The sample here was CD8+ T cells from cultured PBMCs, taken from culture after CMV antigen stimulation. These receptors were obtained from a human donor in good health (CMV status not recorded). Some clones in this sample may be carry-over from other donors' samples.

In this sample, this clonotype turned up a few times. The chain joins TRBV12-3 or TRBV12-4 to TRBJ1-5; D is possibly TRBD1 (5 bases). The V gene lost 4 bases and the J gene lost 1 base, with 14 bases spanning the gap. There are 16 residues in the CDR3. The CDR3: CASSSVSGGSNQPQHF. DNA for the CDR3: TGTGCCAGCAGTTCCGTATCGGGGGGGAGCAATCAGCCCCAGCATTTT.

This clonotype was seen a handful of times. This chain uses TRBV6-6 with TRBJ1-4; no reliable D call. Trimming stripped 8 bases from V and 6 bases from J, with 10 bases between. This CDR3 is built from 12 residues. In germline, CDR1 is MNHNY, CDR2 SVGAGI (reference sequence). The CDR3 sequence: CASLGGDEKLFF. In nucleotides, the CDR3 is TGTGCCAGCCTGGGCGGTGATGAAAAACTGTTTTTT.

CDR3 nucleotide sequence: TGTGCCAGCAGCCCGACTGGGGGGTCGAGCTCCTACGAGCAGTACTTC. This encodes CASSPTGGSSSYEQYF. The gene calls are TRBV7-9 and TRBJ2-7, with a tentative D call TRBD2 (6 bases). Germline CDR1 and CDR2: SEHNR and FQNEAQ (reference sequence). V lost 5 bases, J lost 0 bases, and 17 bases lay in between. This CDR3 is 16 amino acids long.

The J gene is TRBJ1-6, the V gene TRBV7-2; 7 bases align to TRBD1. V lost 4 bases to trimming and J lost 0 bases; unmatched junction nucleotides: 3. CDR1 is SGHTA and CDR2 is FQGNSA in the germline V gene. The CDR3 has 16 residues. This CDR3 is CASSSQGSSYNSPLHF. Here the CDR3 DNA reads TGTGCCAGCAGCTCACAGGGGAGCTCCTATAATTCACCCCTCCACTTT.

This clonotype showed up just a few times. The V call is TRBV7-8, the J call TRBJ1-5; D is possibly TRBD1 (5 bases). The ends were cut back, 5 bases at V and 0 bases at J, with 17 bases in the middle. This CDR3 has 17 residues. CDR1 SGHVS and CDR2 FQNEAQ come from the germline V gene. The CDR3 loop reads CASSLTGGTYSNQPQHF. DNA of the CDR3: TGTGCCAGCAGCCTGACGGGGGGGACCTATAGCAATCAGCCCCAGCATTTT.

The rearrangement uses TRBV7-2 and TRBJ2-1; TRBD2 matches at 9 bases. Trimming removed 5 bases from V and 4 bases from J; junction bases left unmatched: 6. CDR1 and CDR2 from the germline V gene are SGHTA and FQGNSA. The CDR3 is made up of 15 amino acids. Written as DNA, the CDR3 is TGTGCCAGCAGCGCCGGCGGGGGGGCTTACAATGAGCAGTTCTTC. It is translated as CASSAGGGAYNEQFF.

This clonotype was detected only a few times. The chain is built from TRBV12-5 and TRBJ1-1, with D possibly TRBD1 on 6 matching bases. The V end was cut by 3 bases, the J end by 11 bases, with 22 bases between. The V gene's germline CDR1 is LGHNT and CDR2 FRNRAP. The CDR3 sequence is 15 residues long. CDR3 region: CASGLGRGVLKPAFF. The CDR3 bases are TGTGCTAGTGGTTTAGGTAGGGGGGTCTTGAAACCGGCTTTCTTT.

Ten or more counts support this clonotype. The chain has TRBV6-2 or TRBV6-3 and TRBJ2-3; 8 bases agree with TRBD1. In germline, CDR1 is MNHEY, CDR2 SVGEGT. The CDR3 runs to 15 residues. The junction had 9 bases not matched to a gene; V was cut back by 5 bases and J by 5 bases. The CDR3: CASSQGARAIDTQYF. For the CDR3, the DNA is TGTGCCAGCAGTCAGGGGGCTCGGGCTATAGATACGCAGTATTTT.

The rearrangement joins TRBV7-9 to TRBJ2-2, with 13 bases fitting TRBD2. Germline CDR1 and CDR2: SEHNR and FQNEAQ (reference sequence). V shed 1 base, J shed 2 bases, and the junction held 10 bases outside the gene matches. The CDR3 is 20 amino acids. The CDR3 DNA follows: TGTGCCAGCAGCTTAGACCCCGGACTAGCGGGGGCCCGAAACACCGGGGAGCTGTTTTTT. This translates into CASSLDPGLAGARNTGELFF.

The chain employs TRBV7-3 and TRBJ2-1, with 14 bases matching TRBD2. V lost 2 bases and J lost 8; bases outside the gene matches: 2. CDR1 and CDR2 from the germline V gene are SGHTA and FQGTGA. The CDR3 contains 15 residues. CDR3 protein: CASSLGTSGRYEQFF. The CDR3 nucleotides read TGTGCCAGCAGCTTAGGGACTAGCGGGAGATATGAGCAGTTCTTC.

The sample holds a few counts of this clonotype. The chain has TRBV20-1 and TRBJ2-7; 11 positions match TRBD2. The CDR3 covers 17 residues. Germline CDR1 DFQATT, CDR2 SNEGSKA (reference sequence). Trimming cost V 0 bases and J 2 bases; bases outside gene matches: 9. The CDR3 nucleotides are TGCAGTGCTAGAGACCCCACTAGCGGGAGTTCCCCCTACGAGCAGTACTTC. This encodes CSARDPTSGSSPYEQYF.

The chain joins TRBV20-1 to TRBJ1-2; D perhaps matches TRBD1 (5 bases). The CDR3 is 12 amino acids. Germline CDR1 and CDR2: DFQATT and SNEGSKA (reference sequence). The germline V and J ends were trimmed by 7 bases and 4 bases, with 13 bases remaining between them. Written as DNA, the CDR3 is TGCAGTGTCCCGACAGCGACCTATGGCTACACCTTC. Translated, it gives CSVPTATYGYTF.

The V and J genes are TRBV7-3 and TRBJ2-1; D ambiguous. CDR3 length: 15 amino acids. Looked up from germline, CDR1 is SGHTA and CDR2 is FQGTGA. The V end was cut by 2 bases, the J end by 7 bases, with 15 bases between. The CDR3, as DNA: TGTGCCAGCAGCTTATCGGCAGGTTTACCGAATGAGCAGTTCTTC. As protein: CASSLSAGLPNEQFF.

The sample holds a few counts of this clonotype. The V call is TRBV6-1, the J call TRBJ2-1; D not resolved. The CDR3 has 14 residues. Trimming took 3 bases from V and 5 from J, leaving 11 bases between them. Germline V gene data show CDR1 as MNHNS and CDR2 as SASEGT. The CDR3 nucleotides are TGTGCCAGCAGTGACAGGTACCCCGACAATGAGCAGTTCTTC. Translated: CASSDRYPDNEQFF.

In its sample, this clonotype was seen a few times. The CDR3, as DNA: TGTGCCAGCAGCCAGCGGGGGGGACTTACCTACGAGCAGTACTTC. Its protein product is CASSQRGGLTYEQYF. V is TRBV4-2 and J is TRBJ2-7; 9 positions agree with TRBD2. J was trimmed by 2 bases and V by 3 bases; bases with no gene match: 5. Germline V CDR1 and CDR2: LGHNA, YNFKEQ. The CDR3 has 15 residues.

The genes are TRBV20-1 and TRBJ1-5, with 8 bases fitting TRBD1. CDR1 and CDR2 from the germline V gene are DFQATT and SNEGSKA (reference sequence). V gave up 6 bases and J gave up 3 bases; unmatched junction bases: 10. This CDR3 contains 15 residues. The CDR3 DNA reads TGCAGTGCCCGGGACAGGCGATTTTACAATCAGCCCCAGCATTTT. It encodes CSARDRRFYNQPQHF.

The gene calls are TRBV6-5 and TRBJ1-3, with no clear D. The V gene lost 2 bases and the J gene lost 4 bases, with 0 bases spanning the gap. CDR1 is MNHEY and CDR2 is SVGAGI in the germline V gene. The CDR3 runs 11 residues. The CDR3 is CASSYGNTIYF. In DNA, the CDR3 is TGTGCCAGCAGTTACGGAAACACCATATATTTT.

This clonotype has just a few counts. This chain connects TRBV7-8 to TRBJ2-7; D possibly corresponds to TRBD1 (6 bases). Trimming shortened V by 4 bases and J by 2 bases, and 12 bases separated the two germline ends. The CDR3 runs to 14 residues. CDR1 and CDR2 (germline): SGHVS, FQNEAQ. This CDR3 reads CASSSSGTPYEQYF. In nucleotides, the CDR3 is TGTGCCAGCAGCTCCTCCGGGACACCCTACGAGCAGTACTTC.

This clonotype has just a few counts. V is TRBV28 and J is TRBJ1-1; 9 bases line up with TRBD1. V was clipped by 8 bases and J by 4 bases; unmatched bases: 8. CDR1 is MDHEN, CDR2 SYDVKM, per germline. The CDR3 runs 14 residues. The CDR3: CASDTGGGGTEAFF. CDR3 DNA sequence: TGTGCCAGCGACACAGGGGGCGGCGGCACTGAAGCTTTCTTT.

In nucleotides, the CDR3 is TGCAGTGCTAGAGATGAGGGGACACCCCAGCATTTT. It codes for CSARDEGTPQHF. V usage is TRBV20-1 and J usage is TRBJ1-5; possible D gene TRBD1, 6 bases. Germline CDR1 reads DFQATT; CDR2 reads SNEGSKA (reference sequence). CDR3 length: 12 residues. The V end lost 0 bases, the J end lost 10 bases, and 10 bases lay between the germline ends.

This clonotype showed up just a few times. V is TRBV7-9 and J is TRBJ1-5; D is unclear. Trimming pared 4 bases from V and 4 bases from J, leaving 14 bases between. The V gene's germline CDR1 is SEHNR and CDR2 FQNEAQ (reference sequence). This CDR3 contains 15 residues. CDR3 region: CASSWSEAPNQPQHF. In nucleotides, the CDR3 is TGTGCCAGCAGCTGGAGTGAAGCACCTAATCAGCCCCAGCATTTT.

A few counts support this clonotype. The chain is built from TRBV12-3 or TRBV12-4 and TRBJ2-2; 7 bases line up with TRBD2. V lost 6 bases and J lost 8; bases outside the gene matches: 6. The CDR3 length is 13 residues. This CDR3 reads CASSLGGRGELFF. DNA for the CDR3: TGTGCCAGCAGCCTTGGCGGGAGAGGGGAGCTGTTTTTT.

The chain combines TRBV7-3 with TRBJ2-7; 9 positions match TRBD1. Germline V gene lookup returns CDR1 SGHTA and CDR2 FQGTGA. This CDR3 has 15 residues. The V segment lost 5 bases and the J segment 3 bases; nucleotides outside the gene matches: 8. For the CDR3, the DNA is TGTGCCAGCAGCCCAACCGGGACAGGGATCTACGAGCAGTACTTC. Protein: CASSPTGTGIYEQYF.

This clonotype was counted only a few times. This rearrangement joins TRBV6-6 to TRBJ1-1, with 7 bases matching TRBD1. This CDR3 has 12 residues. Germline V gives CDR1 MNHNY, CDR2 SVGAGI (reference sequence). The junction had 3 bases not matched to a gene; V was cut back by 7 bases and J by 4 bases. CDR3 sequence (DNA): TGTGCCAGCATTGACAGGGTCACTGAAGCTTTCTTT. It codes for CASIDRVTEAFF.

Comment on this clonotype: A much larger clone lies a single base off, so this may be a read error. The rearrangement links TRBV9 to TRBJ2-7; TRBD2 aligns across 7 bases. Germline CDR1 SGDLS, CDR2 YYNGEE. The ends lost 0 bases at V and 5 bases at J; junction bases unmatched: 5. The CDR3 is 14 residues long. The CDR3 DNA reads TGTGCCAGCAGCGTAGTGACTAGCAGCGACGAGCAGTACTTC. Residues: CASSVVTSSDEQYF.

The rearrangement joins TRBV12-3 or TRBV12-4 to TRBJ2-7; D possibly corresponds to TRBD1 (5 bases). CDR3 length equals 12 residues. Between the trimmed V and J ends, which lost 6 bases and 5 bases, there was a span of 11 bases. The CDR3, as DNA: TGTGCCAGCAGCCAGGGTGTAGACGAGCAGTACTTC. Translated: CASSQGVDEQYF.